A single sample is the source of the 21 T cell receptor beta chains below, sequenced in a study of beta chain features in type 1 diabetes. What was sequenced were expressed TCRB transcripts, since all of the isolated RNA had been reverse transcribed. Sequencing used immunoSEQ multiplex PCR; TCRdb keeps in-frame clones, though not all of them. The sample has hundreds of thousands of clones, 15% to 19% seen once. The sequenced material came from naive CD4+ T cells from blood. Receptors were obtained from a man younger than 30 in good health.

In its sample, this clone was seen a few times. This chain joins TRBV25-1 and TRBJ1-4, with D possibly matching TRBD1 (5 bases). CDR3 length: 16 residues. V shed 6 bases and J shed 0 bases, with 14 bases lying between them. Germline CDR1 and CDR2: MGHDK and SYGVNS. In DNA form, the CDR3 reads TGTGCCAGCAGCCTTGGGGCAGTTGCAACTAATGAAAAACTGTTTTTT. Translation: CASSLGAVATNEKLFF.

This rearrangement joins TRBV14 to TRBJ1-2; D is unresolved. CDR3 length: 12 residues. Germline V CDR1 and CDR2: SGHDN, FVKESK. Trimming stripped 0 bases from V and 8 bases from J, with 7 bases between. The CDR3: CASSQDIIGYTF. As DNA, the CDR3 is TGTGCCAGCAGCCAAGATATTATCGGCTACACCTTC.

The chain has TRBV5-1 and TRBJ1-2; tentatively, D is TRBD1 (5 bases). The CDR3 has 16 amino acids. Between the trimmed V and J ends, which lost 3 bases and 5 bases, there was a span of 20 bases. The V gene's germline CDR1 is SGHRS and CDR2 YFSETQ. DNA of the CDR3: TGCGCCAGCAGCTCCCGTATTGCGGGGCGGGAGTATGGCTACACCTTC. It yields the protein CASSSRIAGREYGYTF. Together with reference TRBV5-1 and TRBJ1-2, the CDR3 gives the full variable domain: KAGVTQTPRYLIKTRGQQVTLSCSPISGHRSVSWYQQTPGQGLQFLFEYFSETQRNKGNFPGRFSGRQFSNSRSEMNVSTLELGDSALYLCASSSRIAGREYGYTFGSGTRLTVV.

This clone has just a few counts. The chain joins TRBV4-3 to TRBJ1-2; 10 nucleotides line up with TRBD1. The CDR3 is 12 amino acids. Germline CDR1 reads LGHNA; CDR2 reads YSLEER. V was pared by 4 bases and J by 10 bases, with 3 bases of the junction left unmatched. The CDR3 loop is CASSPDRGAYTF. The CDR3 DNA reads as TGCGCCAGCAGCCCGGACAGGGGGGCCTACACCTTC.

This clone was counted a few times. In DNA form, the CDR3 reads TGTGCCTGGAGTGTAACAGGGGAAGGGGCCCAGCATTTT. Its translation is CAWSVTGEGAQHF. V gene TRBV30 combines with J gene TRBJ1-5, with 7 nucleotides matching TRBD1. From germline, CDR1 is GTSNPN and CDR2 SVGIG (reference sequence). Trimming cost V 0 bases and J 11 bases; bases outside gene matches: 7. The CDR3 has 13 amino acids. Together with reference TRBV30 and TRBJ1-5, the CDR3 gives the full variable domain: SQTIHQWPATLVQPVGSPLSLECTVEGTSNPNLYWYRQAAGRGLQLLFYSVGIGQISSEVPQNLSASRPQDRQFILSSKKLLLSDSGFYLCAWSVTGEGAQHFGDGTRLSIL.

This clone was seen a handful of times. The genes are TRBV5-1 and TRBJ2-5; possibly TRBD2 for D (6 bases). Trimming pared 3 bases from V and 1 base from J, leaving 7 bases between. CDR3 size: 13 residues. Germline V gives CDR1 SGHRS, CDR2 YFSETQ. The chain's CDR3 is CASSWDFQETQYF. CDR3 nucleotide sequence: TGCGCCAGCAGCTGGGACTTCCAAGAGACCCAGTACTTC.

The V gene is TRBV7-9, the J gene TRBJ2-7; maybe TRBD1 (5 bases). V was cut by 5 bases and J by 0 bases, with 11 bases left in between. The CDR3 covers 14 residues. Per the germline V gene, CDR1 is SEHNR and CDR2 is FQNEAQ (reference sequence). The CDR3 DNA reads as TGTGCCAGCAGCCTATCCGACAGCTCCTACGAGCAGTACTTC. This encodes CASSLSDSSYEQYF.

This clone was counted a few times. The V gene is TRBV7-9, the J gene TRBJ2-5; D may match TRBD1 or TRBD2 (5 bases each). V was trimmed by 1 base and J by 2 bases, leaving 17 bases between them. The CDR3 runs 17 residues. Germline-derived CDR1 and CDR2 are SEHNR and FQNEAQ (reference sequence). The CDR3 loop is CASSLVPGRLFQETQYF. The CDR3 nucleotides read TGTGCCAGCAGCTTAGTCCCGGGACGGTTATTTCAAGAGACCCAGTACTTC.

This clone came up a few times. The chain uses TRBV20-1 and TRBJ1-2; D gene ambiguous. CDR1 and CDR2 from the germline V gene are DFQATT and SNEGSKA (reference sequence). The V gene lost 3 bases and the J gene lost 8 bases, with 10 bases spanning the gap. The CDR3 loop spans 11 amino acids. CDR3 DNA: TGCAGTGCTAGCCCGGGCCGGGGCTACACCTTC. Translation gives CSASPGRGYTF.

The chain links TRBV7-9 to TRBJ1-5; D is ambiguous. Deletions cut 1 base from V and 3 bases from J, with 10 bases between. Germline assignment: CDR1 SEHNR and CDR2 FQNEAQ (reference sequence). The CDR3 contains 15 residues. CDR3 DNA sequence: TGTGCCAGCAGCTTAGGAACCGCTTACAATCAGCCCCAGCATTTT. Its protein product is CASSLGTAYNQPQHF.

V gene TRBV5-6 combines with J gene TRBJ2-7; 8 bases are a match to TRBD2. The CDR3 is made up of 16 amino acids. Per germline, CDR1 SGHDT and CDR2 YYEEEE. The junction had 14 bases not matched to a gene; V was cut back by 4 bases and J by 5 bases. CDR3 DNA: TGTGCCAGCAGCGGGGGTCCCCCGGGACTAGACAACGAGCAGTACTTC. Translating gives CASSGGPPGLDNEQYF.

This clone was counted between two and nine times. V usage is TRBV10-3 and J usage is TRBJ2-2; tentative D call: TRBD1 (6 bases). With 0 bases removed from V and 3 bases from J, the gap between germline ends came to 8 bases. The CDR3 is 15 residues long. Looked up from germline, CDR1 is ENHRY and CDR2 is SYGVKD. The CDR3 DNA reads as TGTGCCATCAGTGAGTCAGGACAGCACACCGGGGAGCTGTTTTTT. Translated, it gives CAISESGQHTGELFF.

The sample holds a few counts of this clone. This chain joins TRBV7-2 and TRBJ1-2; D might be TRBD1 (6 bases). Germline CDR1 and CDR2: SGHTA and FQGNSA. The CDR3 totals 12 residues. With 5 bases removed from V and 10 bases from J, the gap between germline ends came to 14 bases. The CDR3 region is CASSPDSVPYTF. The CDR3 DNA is TGTGCCAGCAGCCCGGACAGCGTCCCCTACACCTTC.

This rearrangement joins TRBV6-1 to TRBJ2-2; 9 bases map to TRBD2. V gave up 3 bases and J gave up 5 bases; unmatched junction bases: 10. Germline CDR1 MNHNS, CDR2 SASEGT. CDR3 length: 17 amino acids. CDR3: CASSDVSGSSSTGELFF. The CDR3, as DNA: TGTGCCAGCAGTGACGTTAGCGGGAGTTCATCGACCGGGGAGCTGTTTTTT.

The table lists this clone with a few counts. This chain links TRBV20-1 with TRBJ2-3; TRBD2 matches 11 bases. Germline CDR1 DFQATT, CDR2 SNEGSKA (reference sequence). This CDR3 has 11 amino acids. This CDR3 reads CRLAGADTQYF. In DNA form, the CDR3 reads TGCAGACTAGCGGGGGCAGATACGCAGTATTTT.

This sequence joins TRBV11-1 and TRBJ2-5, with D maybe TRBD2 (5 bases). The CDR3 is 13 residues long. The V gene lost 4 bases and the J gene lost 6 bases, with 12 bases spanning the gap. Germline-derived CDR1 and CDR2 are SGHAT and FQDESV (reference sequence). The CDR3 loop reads CASSYPGGKTQYF. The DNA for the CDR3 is TGTGCCAGCAGCTACCCAGGAGGAAAGACCCAGTACTTC.

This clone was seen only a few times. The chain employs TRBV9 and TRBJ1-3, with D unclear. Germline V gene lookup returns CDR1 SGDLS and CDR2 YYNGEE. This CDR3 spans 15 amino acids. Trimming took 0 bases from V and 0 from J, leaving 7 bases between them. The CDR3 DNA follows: TGTGCCAGCAGCGTAGTTGCGGGCTCTGGAAACACCATATATTTT. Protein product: CASSVVAGSGNTIYF.

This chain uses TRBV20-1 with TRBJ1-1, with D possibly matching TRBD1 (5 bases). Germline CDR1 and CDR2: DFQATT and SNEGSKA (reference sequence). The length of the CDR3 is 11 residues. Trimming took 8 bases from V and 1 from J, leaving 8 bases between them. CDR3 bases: TGCAGTAATAGGGGGAACACTGAAGCTTTCTTT. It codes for CSNRGNTEAFF.

CDR3 DNA sequence: TGTGCCAGTAGCCCCGGAGGGGAGTATGGCTACACCTTC. Translating gives CASSPGGEYGYTF. V gene TRBV19 combines with J gene TRBJ1-2; maybe TRBD1 (5 bases). This CDR3 comprises 13 residues. V lost 6 bases and J 5 bases, leaving 13 bases between the germline ends. The V gene's germline CDR1 is LNHDA and CDR2 SQIVND (reference sequence).

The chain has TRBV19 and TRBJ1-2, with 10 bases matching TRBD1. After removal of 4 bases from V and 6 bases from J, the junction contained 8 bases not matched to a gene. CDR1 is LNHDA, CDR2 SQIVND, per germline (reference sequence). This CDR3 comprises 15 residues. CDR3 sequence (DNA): TGTGCCAGTAGTACATCGCCGGGACAGGGGAATGGCTACACCTTC. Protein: CASSTSPGQGNGYTF.

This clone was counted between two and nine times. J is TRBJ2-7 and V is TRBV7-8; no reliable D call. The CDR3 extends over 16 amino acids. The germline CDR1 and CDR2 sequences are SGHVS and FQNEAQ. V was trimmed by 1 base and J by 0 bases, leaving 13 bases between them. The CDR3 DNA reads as TGTGCCAGCAGCTTAGTGGTGAGGACCCTCTCCTACGAGCAGTACTTC. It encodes CASSLVVRTLSYEQYF.